The 28 T cell receptor beta chains below were found in one sample sequenced in a study of blood T cells in healthy people across ages. Together with a sample-barcoded 5' primer, a J-beta primer mix was included in a second PCR lasting roughly 6 to 12 cycles. TCRdb re-derived calls from the 5' RACE reads in MiXCR, one entry per CDR3 protein. The sample has around 670,000 distinct CDR3 sequences, approximately 30% seen once. Source material: blood. The receptors come from a woman of 80 years or more in good health.

This clonotype was counted at least ten times. V is TRBV12-3 or TRBV12-4 and J is TRBJ1-5; possible D gene TRBD1, 6 bases. Trimming stripped 6 bases from V and 3 bases from J, with 12 bases between. This CDR3 is built from 14 residues. The CDR3 DNA reads TGTGCCAGCAGACCCGGACAGTTCAATCAGCCCCAGCATTTT. Encoded protein: CASRPGQFNQPQHF.

This clonotype was counted a few times. The V gene is TRBV7-2, the J gene TRBJ2-2; 8 bases match TRBD2. V lost 5 bases to trimming and J lost 4 bases; unmatched junction nucleotides: 6. The CDR3 runs 15 residues. CDR1 SGHTA and CDR2 FQGNSA come from the germline V gene. CDR3 bases: TGTGCCAGCAGCCGCAGCGGGGGCCCCACCGGGGAGCTGTTTTTT. Its translation: CASSRSGGPTGELFF.

This clonotype was counted ten times or more. The J gene is TRBJ2-7, the V gene TRBV4-3, with D possibly called TRBD1 or TRBD2 (5 bases each). Looked up from germline, CDR1 is LGHNA and CDR2 is YSLEER. The length of the CDR3 is 16 residues. The V and J ends lost 0 bases and 6 bases respectively, with 18 bases between them. CDR3 coding DNA: TGCGCCAGCAGCCAAGATGGGGGTGGAGGCCCCGGCGAGCAGTACTTC. This translates into CASSQDGGGGPGEQYF.

This clonotype occurred many times. The chain joins TRBV12-5 to TRBJ2-5; D gene uncertain. The CDR3 consists of 13 residues. With 6 bases removed from V and 4 bases from J, the gap between germline ends came to 12 bases. CDR1 is LGHNT and CDR2 is FRNRAP in the germline V gene. Here the CDR3 reads CASGPGFVETQYF. The CDR3 nucleotides read TGTGCTAGTGGGCCTGGTTTTGTAGAGACCCAGTACTTC.

The V call is TRBV9, the J call TRBJ2-1; 9 bases fit TRBD1. The J call is uncertain, as TRBJ2-7 better fits the DNA end. From germline, CDR1 is SGDLS and CDR2 YYNGEE. This CDR3 region has 16 residues. The DNA of the CDR3 is TGTGCCAGCAGCGTAAGGGACAGGGCACTCTACAATGAGCAGTACTTC. As protein: CASSVRDRALYNEQYF.

In its sample, this clonotype was seen many times. The J gene is TRBJ1-1, the V gene TRBV9; D is undetermined. Trimming removed 0 bases at V and 5 bases at J, with 17 bases between. CDR3 length: 16 amino acids. Germline V gives CDR1 SGDLS, CDR2 YYNGEE. The chain's CDR3 is CASSVEDWATRTEAFF. The CDR3 DNA sequence: TGTGCCAGCAGCGTAGAGGATTGGGCCACACGTACTGAAGCTTTCTTT.

This clonotype was detected many times. The J gene is TRBJ2-3, the V gene TRBV7-2, with 7 bases lining up with TRBD2. Germline V lookup: CDR1 SGHTA, CDR2 FQGNSA. The CDR3 extends over 15 amino acids. V lost 5 bases to trimming and J lost 3 bases; unmatched junction nucleotides: 8. The CDR3 is CASSPSGAKTDTQYF. In DNA, the CDR3 is TGTGCCAGCAGCCCCAGCGGGGCGAAGACAGATACGCAGTATTTT. The variable domain in full, with the rest retrieved from reference TRBV7-2 and TRBJ2-3, is GAGVSQSPSNKVTEKGKDVELRCDPISGHTALYWYRQSLGQGLEFLIYFQGNSAPDKSGLPSDRFSAERTGGSVSTLTIQRTQQEDSAVYLCASSPSGAKTDTQYFGPGTRLTVL.

The V and J genes are TRBV10-3 and TRBJ1-1, with D unclear. The V and J ends lost 3 bases and 4 bases respectively, with 12 bases between them. The germline gives CDR1 ENHRY, CDR2 SYGVKD. This CDR3 has 14 amino acids. CDR3 DNA: TGTGCCATCAGTGATTTCACGGCTTCCACTGAAGCTTTCTTT. Translation gives CAISDFTASTEAFF.

This clonotype was observed a handful of times. The rearrangement uses TRBV2 and TRBJ1-2; TRBD1 aligns across 9 bases. Looked up from germline, CDR1 is SNHLY and CDR2 is FYNNEI. V trimming: 2 bases; J trimming: 3 bases; junction bases outside the gene matches: 4. The CDR3 totals 15 residues. CDR3 bases: TGTGCCAGCAGTGAATGGACAGGGGACGACTATGGCTACACCTTC. Protein sequence: CASSEWTGDDYGYTF.

This clonotype was counted only a few times. CDR3 sequence: CASSVSTGDEKLFF. CDR3 DNA: TGTGCCAGCAGCGTATCGACAGGGGATGAAAAACTGTTTTTT. This chain connects TRBV9 to TRBJ1-4; 8 nucleotides line up with TRBD1. J gave up 6 bases and V 1 base, and 2 bases lay outside the gene matches. Germline CDR1 is SGDLS and CDR2 is YYNGEE. The CDR3 contains 14 residues.

This chain uses TRBV12-3 or TRBV12-4 with TRBJ2-2; D remains ambiguous. This CDR3 spans 12 amino acids. Between the trimmed V and J ends, which lost 10 bases and 7 bases, there was a span of 13 bases. The CDR3 region has the DNA TGTGCCATCCTCCCGGGTAACGGGGAGCTGTTTTTT. Encoded protein: CAILPGNGELFF.

This chain joins TRBV2 and TRBJ1-2, with a tentative D call TRBD1 (5 bases). This CDR3 comprises 13 residues. Germline CDR1 SNHLY, CDR2 FYNNEI. V was clipped by 6 bases and J by 6 bases, with 14 bases between them. The CDR3 loop is CASRPAGTDGYTF. As DNA, the CDR3 is TGTGCCAGCAGGCCCGCGGGGACGGATGGCTACACCTTC. Full variable domain (outside the CDR3, taken from reference TRBV2 and TRBJ1-2): EPEVTQTPSHQVTQMGQEVILRCVPISNHLYFYWYRQILGQKVEFLVSFYNNEISEKSEIFDDQFSVERPDGSNFTLKIRSTKLEDSAMYFCASRPAGTDGYTFGSGTRLTVV.

This clonotype has ten or more counts. This rearrangement joins TRBV5-6 to TRBJ2-7; 10 nucleotides agree with TRBD2. Germline V CDR1 and CDR2: SGHDT, YYEEEE. The CDR3 covers 19 residues. Trimming removed 0 bases from V and 3 bases from J; junction bases left unmatched: 15. As DNA, the CDR3 is TGTGCCAGCAGCTTGGTGATAGCGGGGGGCTACTCACCTTTCTACGAGCAGTACTTC. This sequence encodes CASSLVIAGGYSPFYEQYF.

V usage is TRBV7-3 and J usage is TRBJ2-1; tentative D call: TRBD2 (6 bases). Germline lookup yields CDR1 SGHTA and CDR2 FQGTGA. V gave up 1 base and J gave up 6 bases, with 16 bases separating them. The CDR3 contains 16 residues. CDR3 coding DNA: TGTGCCAGCAGCTTAATCGGAGGAGGGTTTGGCAATGAGCAGTTCTTC. Translated, it gives CASSLIGGGFGNEQFF.

This clonotype was seen more than once but under ten times. This sequence joins TRBV7-3 and TRBJ2-5, with D unclear. The end of the DNA aligns better with TRBJ2-1, so the J call may be wrong. The CDR3 contains 14 residues. Germline CDR1 and CDR2: SGHTA and FQGTGA. In DNA form, the CDR3 reads TGTGCCAGCAGCTTATCGGGTTCCCAAGAGACCCAGTTCTTC. Translation gives CASSLSGSQETQFF.

In this sample, this clonotype turned up a few times. The chain links TRBV12-3 or TRBV12-4 to TRBJ2-2; 7 bases are shared with TRBD1. V shed 1 base and J 4 bases; nucleotides not matched to a gene: 6. The CDR3 extends over 16 amino acids. Here the CDR3 reads CASSLVQGLSTGELFF. In DNA form, the CDR3 reads TGTGCCAGCAGTTTAGTACAGGGGTTAAGCACCGGGGAGCTGTTTTTT.

Remarks on this clonotype: A clone one base away is much larger, so this may be a read error. The chain has TRBV6-2 or TRBV6-3 and TRBJ2-5; 15 nucleotides agree with TRBD2. The CDR3 contains 18 residues. Unmatched junction bases numbered 13, after V lost 0 bases and J lost 11 bases. Germline lookup yields CDR1 MNHEY and CDR2 SVGEGT. CDR3 DNA sequence: TGTGCCAGCAGTTACTCGGGACTAGCGGGGGGCTTCGTCAATGAGCAGTACTTC. Translated: CASSYSGLAGGFVNEQYF.

This clonotype was recorded at least ten times. The CDR3 bases are TGTGCCAGCAGCTTGACAGGGGGCCATTCACCCCTCCACTTT. Amino acids: CASSLTGGHSPLHF. This sequence joins TRBV5-5 and TRBJ1-6; 9 bases align to TRBD1. Germline assignment: CDR1 SGHKS and CDR2 YYEKEE (reference sequence). This CDR3 is built from 14 residues. J lost 8 bases, V lost 1 base, and 1 base had no gene match.

Worth noting for this clonotype: Here the CDR3 omits its conserved ending phenylalanine or tryptophan, so a read error is the likely source. It is unclear where the CDR3 begins or ends on the DNA, so no DNA is shown, and the CDR3 is as TCRdb lists it. V gene TRBV9 combines with J gene TRBJ2-1; the DNA was not used to check the table's D call, TRBD1. Germline CDR1 reads SGDLS; CDR2 reads YYNGEE. The CDR3 has 15 residues if both end residues are counted. CDR3 sequence reads: CASSVDQGDGYTFGS.

This chain uses TRBV20-1 with TRBJ2-5, with 7 bases fitting TRBD2. The J call could be wrong; TRBJ2-7 is a better fit for the DNA end. Germline loops: CDR1 DFQATT, CDR2 SNEGSKA (reference sequence). This CDR3 spans 13 amino acids. DNA for the CDR3: TGCAGTGCTCCTCCGGGGGGAGGCAACGAGCAGTACTTC. Translated, it gives CSAPPGGGNEQYF.

The V gene is TRBV29-1, the J gene TRBJ2-7; D gene uncertain. Germline-derived CDR1 and CDR2 are SQVTM and ANQGSEA. V was clipped by 4 bases and J by 3 bases, with 4 bases between them. The CDR3 length is 10 residues. This CDR3 reads CSVADYEQYF. The CDR3 region has the DNA TGCAGCGTTGCGGACTACGAGCAGTACTTC.

The DNA for the CDR3 is TGTGCCAGCAGCCCACGGGCATTGGGGGGCGACACCGGGGAGCTGTTTTTT. Its protein product is CASSPRALGGDTGELFF. This rearrangement joins TRBV7-3 to TRBJ2-2; the D call may be TRBD1 or TRBD2 (6 bases each). CDR3 length: 17 residues. Germline lookup yields CDR1 SGHTA and CDR2 FQGTGA. V lost 5 bases and J 3 bases, leaving 19 bases between the germline ends.

A word on this clonotype: Since a much larger clone is just one base distant, this may be a read error. This rearrangement joins TRBV25-1 to TRBJ1-6, with D perhaps matching TRBD1 (5 bases). Germline V gene lookup returns CDR1 MGHDK and CDR2 SYGVNS. This CDR3 comprises 13 residues. The CDR3 loop is CVSSAGGNSPLHF. Here the CDR3 DNA reads TGTGTCAGCAGTGCTGGGGGAAATTCACCCCTCCACTTT.

There are many counts of this clonotype. The chain is built from TRBV7-8 and TRBJ2-1; the D is unclear. The CDR3 is 13 residues long. Between the trimmed V and J ends, which lost 0 bases and 11 bases, there was a span of 11 bases. Germline CDR1 reads SGHVS; CDR2 reads FQNEAQ. The CDR3 region is CASSLAGAGQQFF. The DNA of the CDR3 is TGTGCCAGCAGCTTAGCGGGCGCAGGTCAGCAGTTCTTC.

This clonotype was found a few times. The rearrangement joins TRBV29-1 to TRBJ2-2, with TRBD2 identical over 7 bases. CDR1 and CDR2 (germline): SQVTM, ANQGSEA. The CDR3 has 14 residues. J lost 0 bases, V lost 4 bases, and 2 bases had no gene match. CDR3 in amino acids: CSVGGGANTGELFF. In nucleotides, the CDR3 is TGCAGCGTTGGGGGGGGAGCGAACACCGGGGAGCTGTTTTTT.

The table lists this clonotype with many counts. This sequence joins TRBV5-6 and TRBJ2-7, with a possible D match to TRBD1 (8 bases). CDR3 size: 15 residues. The germline V gene encodes CDR1 SGHDT and CDR2 YYEEEE. V shed 4 bases and J shed 0 bases, with 14 bases lying between them. This CDR3 is CASSERDRLSYEQYF. The CDR3 DNA follows: TGTGCCAGCAGCGAGCGGGACAGGCTCTCCTACGAGCAGTACTTC.

This clonotype appeared many times. The chain uses TRBV9 and TRBJ2-1; TRBD1 aligns across 7 bases. The germline gives CDR1 SGDLS, CDR2 YYNGEE. The V gene end was trimmed by 3 bases and the J gene end by 4 bases; junction bases not matched to a gene: 10. The CDR3 extends over 16 amino acids. CDR3: CASSGLTGVRYNEQFF. The CDR3 DNA sequence: TGTGCCAGCAGCGGTCTAACAGGGGTTCGTTACAATGAGCAGTTCTTC.

V gene TRBV10-3 combines with J gene TRBJ2-3; 11 nucleotides agree with TRBD2. Germline assignment: CDR1 ENHRY and CDR2 SYGVKD. The CDR3 sequence is 14 residues long. J lost 5 bases, V lost 8 bases, and 6 bases had no gene match. CDR3 residues: CAIGAGTSGDTQYF. CDR3 nucleotides: TGTGCCATCGGCGCCGGGACTAGCGGAGATACGCAGTATTTT.